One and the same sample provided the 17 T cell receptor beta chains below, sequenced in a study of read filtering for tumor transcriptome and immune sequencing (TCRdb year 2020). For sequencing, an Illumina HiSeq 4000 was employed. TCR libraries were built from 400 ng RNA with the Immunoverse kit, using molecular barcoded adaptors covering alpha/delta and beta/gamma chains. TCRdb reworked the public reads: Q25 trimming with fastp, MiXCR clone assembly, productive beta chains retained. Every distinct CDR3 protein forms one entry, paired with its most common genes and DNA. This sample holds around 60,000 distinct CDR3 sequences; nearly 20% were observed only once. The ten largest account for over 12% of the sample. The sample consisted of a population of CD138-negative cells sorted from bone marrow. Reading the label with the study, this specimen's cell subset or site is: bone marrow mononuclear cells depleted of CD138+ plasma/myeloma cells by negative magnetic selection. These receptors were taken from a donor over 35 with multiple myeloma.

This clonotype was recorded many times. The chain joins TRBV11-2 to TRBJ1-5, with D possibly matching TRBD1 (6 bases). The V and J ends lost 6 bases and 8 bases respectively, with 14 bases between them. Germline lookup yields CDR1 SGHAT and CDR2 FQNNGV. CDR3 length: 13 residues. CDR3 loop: CASRGGGREPQHF. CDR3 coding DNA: TGTGCCAGCAGAGGGGGGGGGCGGGAGCCCCAGCATTTT.

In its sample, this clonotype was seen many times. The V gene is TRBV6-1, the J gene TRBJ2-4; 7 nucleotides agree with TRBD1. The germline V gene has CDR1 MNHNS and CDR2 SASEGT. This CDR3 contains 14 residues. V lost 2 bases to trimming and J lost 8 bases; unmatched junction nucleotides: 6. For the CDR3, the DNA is TGTGCCAGCAGTGAAAACAGGGGTCGTGACATTCAGTACTTC. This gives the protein CASSENRGRDIQYF.

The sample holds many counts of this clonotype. CDR3 DNA sequence: TGTGCCAGCAGCCTGTGGGGACAGACCGAGACCCAGTACTTC. Protein: CASSLWGQTETQYF. The rearrangement uses TRBV5-6 and TRBJ2-5; 7 bases map to TRBD1. Unmatched junction bases numbered 8, after V lost 4 bases and J lost 5 bases. The CDR3 is 14 residues long. Germline V gene sequence: CDR1 SGHDT, CDR2 YYEEEE.

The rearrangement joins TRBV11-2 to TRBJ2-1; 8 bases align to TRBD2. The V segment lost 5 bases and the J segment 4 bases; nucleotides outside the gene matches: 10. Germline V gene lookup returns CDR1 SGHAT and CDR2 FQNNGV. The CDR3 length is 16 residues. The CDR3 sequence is CASSPTFGGAYNEQFF. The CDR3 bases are TGTGCCAGCAGCCCTACTTTCGGGGGGGCTTACAATGAGCAGTTCTTC. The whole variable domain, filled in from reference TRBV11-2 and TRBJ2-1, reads EAGVAQSPRYKIIEKRQSVAFWCNPISGHATLYWYQQILGQGPKLLIQFQNNGVVDDSQLPKDRFSAERLKGVDSTLKIQPAKLEDSAVYLCASSPTFGGAYNEQFFGPGTRLTVL.

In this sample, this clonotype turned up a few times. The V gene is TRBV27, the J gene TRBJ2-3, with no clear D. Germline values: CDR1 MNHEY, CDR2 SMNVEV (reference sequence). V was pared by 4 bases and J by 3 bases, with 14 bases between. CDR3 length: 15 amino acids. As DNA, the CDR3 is TGTGCCAGCAGTTCCATGGCGTACCGTACAGATACGCAGTATTTT. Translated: CASSSMAYRTDTQYF.

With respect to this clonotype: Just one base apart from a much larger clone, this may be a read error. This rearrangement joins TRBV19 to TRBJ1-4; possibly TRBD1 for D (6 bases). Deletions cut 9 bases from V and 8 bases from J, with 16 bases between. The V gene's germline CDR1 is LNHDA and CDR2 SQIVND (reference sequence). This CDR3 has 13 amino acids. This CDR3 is CASSRQAGEKLFF. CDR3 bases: TGTGCCAGCAGCAGACAGGCTGGCGAAAAACTGTTTTTT.

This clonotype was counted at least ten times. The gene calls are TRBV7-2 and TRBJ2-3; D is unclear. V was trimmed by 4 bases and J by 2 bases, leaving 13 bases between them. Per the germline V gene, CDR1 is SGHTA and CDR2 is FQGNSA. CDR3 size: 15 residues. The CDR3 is CASSSYWRDTDTQYF. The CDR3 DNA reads TGTGCCAGCAGCTCCTACTGGCGTGACACAGATACGCAGTATTTT. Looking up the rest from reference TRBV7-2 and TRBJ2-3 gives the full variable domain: GAGVSQSPSNKVTEKGKDVELRCDPISGHTALYWYRQSLGQGLEFLIYFQGNSAPDKSGLPSDRFSAERTGGSVSTLTIQRTQQEDSAVYLCASSSYWRDTDTQYFGPGTRLTVL.

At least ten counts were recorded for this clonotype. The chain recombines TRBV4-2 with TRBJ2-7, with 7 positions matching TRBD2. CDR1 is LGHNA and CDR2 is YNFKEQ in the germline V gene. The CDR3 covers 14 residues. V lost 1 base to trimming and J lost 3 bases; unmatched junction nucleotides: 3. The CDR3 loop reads CASSQVTSVYEQYF. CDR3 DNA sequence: TGTGCCAGCAGCCAAGTAACTAGCGTCTACGAGCAGTACTTC.

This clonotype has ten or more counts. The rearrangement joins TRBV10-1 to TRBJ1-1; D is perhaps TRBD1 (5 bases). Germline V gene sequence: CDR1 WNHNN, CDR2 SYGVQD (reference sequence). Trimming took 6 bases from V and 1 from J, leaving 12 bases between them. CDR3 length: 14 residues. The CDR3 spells CASSSGRGNTEAFF. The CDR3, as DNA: TGCGCCAGCAGCTCAGGGCGGGGGAACACTGAAGCTTTCTTT.

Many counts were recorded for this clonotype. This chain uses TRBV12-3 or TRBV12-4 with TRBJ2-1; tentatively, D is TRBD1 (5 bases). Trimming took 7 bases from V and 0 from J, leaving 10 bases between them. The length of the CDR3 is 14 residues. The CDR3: CASKTDSSYNEQFF. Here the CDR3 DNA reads TGTGCCAGCAAAACAGACAGCTCCTACAATGAGCAGTTCTTC.

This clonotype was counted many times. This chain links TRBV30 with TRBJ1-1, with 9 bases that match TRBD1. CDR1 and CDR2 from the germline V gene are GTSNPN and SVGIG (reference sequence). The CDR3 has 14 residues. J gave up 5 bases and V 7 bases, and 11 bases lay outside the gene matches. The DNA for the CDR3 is TGTGCCTCGGCCTCCGGACAGGGGTATACTGAAGCTTTCTTT. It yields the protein CASASGQGYTEAFF.

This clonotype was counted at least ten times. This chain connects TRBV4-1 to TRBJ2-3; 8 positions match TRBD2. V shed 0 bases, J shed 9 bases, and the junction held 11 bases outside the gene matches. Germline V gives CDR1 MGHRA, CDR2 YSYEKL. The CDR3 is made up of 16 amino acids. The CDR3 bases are TGCGCCAGCAGCCAAGAGGTCCCCAGCGGGGGAGGGACGCAGTATTTT. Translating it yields CASSQEVPSGGGTQYF.

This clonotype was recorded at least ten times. The CDR3 reads CASSLPIGARGSTEAFF. DNA for the CDR3: TGTGCCAGCAGCCTCCCGATAGGGGCCAGGGGGTCCACTGAAGCTTTCTTT. V gene TRBV3-1 combines with J gene TRBJ1-1; TRBD1 agrees at 7 bases. Per the germline V gene, CDR1 is LGHDT and CDR2 is YNNKEL (reference sequence). There are 17 residues in the CDR3. After removal of 4 bases from V and 4 bases from J, the junction contained 15 bases not matched to a gene. The full variable domain, its missing parts supplied by reference TRBV3-1 and TRBJ1-1, is DTAVSQTPKYLVTQMGNDKSIKCEQNLGHDTMYWYKQDSKKFLKIMFSYNNKELIINETVPNRFSPKSPDKAHLNLHINSLELGDSAVYFCASSLPIGARGSTEAFFGQGTRLTVV.

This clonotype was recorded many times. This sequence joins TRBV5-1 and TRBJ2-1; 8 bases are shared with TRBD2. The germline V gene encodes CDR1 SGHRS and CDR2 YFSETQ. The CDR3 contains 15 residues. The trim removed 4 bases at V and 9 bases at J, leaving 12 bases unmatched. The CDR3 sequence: CASSPLEGLVGEQFF. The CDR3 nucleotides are TGCGCCAGCAGCCCCCTGGAGGGACTAGTCGGTGAGCAGTTCTTC. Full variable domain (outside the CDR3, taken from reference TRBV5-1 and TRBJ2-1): KAGVTQTPRYLIKTRGQQVTLSCSPISGHRSVSWYQQTPGQGLQFLFEYFSETQRNKGNFPGRFSGRQFSNSRSEMNVSTLELGDSALYLCASSPLEGLVGEQFFGPGTRLTVL.

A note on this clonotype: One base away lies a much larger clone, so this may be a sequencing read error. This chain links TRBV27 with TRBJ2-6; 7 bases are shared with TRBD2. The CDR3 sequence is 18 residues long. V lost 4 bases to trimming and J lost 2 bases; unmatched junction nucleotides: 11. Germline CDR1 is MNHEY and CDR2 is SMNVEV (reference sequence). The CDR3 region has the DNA TGTGCCAGCAGTTCGGGAGGCAGGTCCAGCGCTGGGGCCAACGTCCTGACTTTC. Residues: CASSSGGRSSAGANVLTF. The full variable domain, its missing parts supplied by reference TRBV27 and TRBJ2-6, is EAQVTQNPRYLITVTGKKLTVTCSQNMNHEYMSWYRQDPGLGLRQIYYSMNVEVTDKGDVPEGYKVSRKEKRNFPLILESPSPNQTSLYFCASSSGGRSSAGANVLTFGAGSRLTVL.

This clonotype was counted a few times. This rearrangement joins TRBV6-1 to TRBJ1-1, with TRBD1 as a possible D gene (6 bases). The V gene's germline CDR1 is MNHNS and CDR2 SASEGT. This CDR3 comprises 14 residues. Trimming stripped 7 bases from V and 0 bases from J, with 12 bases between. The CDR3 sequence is CASKSGDMNTEAFF. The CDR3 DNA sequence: TGTGCCAGCAAGTCAGGGGACATGAACACTGAAGCTTTCTTT.

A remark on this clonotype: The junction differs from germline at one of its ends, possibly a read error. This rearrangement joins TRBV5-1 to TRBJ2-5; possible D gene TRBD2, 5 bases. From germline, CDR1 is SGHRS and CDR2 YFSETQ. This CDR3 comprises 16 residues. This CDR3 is CASSTGTSFSGETLYF. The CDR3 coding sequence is TGCGCCAGCAGCACCGGTACTAGTTTCTCCGGGGAGACCCTGTACTTC.